The TCR beta chain under discussion was sequenced for a study of T cell changes during pregnancy in multiple sclerosis. Produced via immunoSEQ multiplex PCR; TCRdb's table is partial and in-frame only. Here the sample spans under 55,000 clones, 91% being singletons. The trim removed 4 bases at V and 7 bases at J, leaving 4 bases unmatched. This CDR3 has 13 amino acids. Germline V gene sequence: CDR1 LNHDA, CDR2 SQIVND (reference sequence). The TCR comes from a female donor with multiple sclerosis, enrolled in a pregnancy study. V usage is TRBV19 and J usage is TRBJ1-5; 7 nucleotides agree with TRBD1. Sequencing was performed on CD8+ T cells from peripheral blood mononuclear cells, taken after pregnancy. CDR3 sequence reads: CASSKQGRQPQHF. CDR3 nucleotide sequence: TGTGCCAGTAGTAAACAGGGGCGGCAGCCCCAGCATTTT.